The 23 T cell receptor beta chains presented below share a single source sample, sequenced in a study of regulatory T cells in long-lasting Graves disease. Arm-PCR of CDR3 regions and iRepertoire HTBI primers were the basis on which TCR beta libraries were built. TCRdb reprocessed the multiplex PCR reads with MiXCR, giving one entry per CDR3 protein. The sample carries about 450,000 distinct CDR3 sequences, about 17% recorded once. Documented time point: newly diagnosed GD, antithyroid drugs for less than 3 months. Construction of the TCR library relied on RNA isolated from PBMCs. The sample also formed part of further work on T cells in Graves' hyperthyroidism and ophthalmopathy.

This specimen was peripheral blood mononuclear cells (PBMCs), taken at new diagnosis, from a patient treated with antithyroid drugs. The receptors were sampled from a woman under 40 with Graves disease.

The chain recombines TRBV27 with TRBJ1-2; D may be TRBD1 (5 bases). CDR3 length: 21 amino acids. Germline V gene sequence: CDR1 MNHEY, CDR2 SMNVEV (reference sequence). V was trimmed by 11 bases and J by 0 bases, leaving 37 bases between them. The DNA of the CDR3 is TGTGCCTCCGGAGGCGGGGGGTCAAGGACGGCAGGTCGAGGAGCTAACTATGGCTACACCTTC. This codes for CASGGGGSRTAGRGANYGYTF.

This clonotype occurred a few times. CDR3 DNA: TGTGCCAGCAGCAAGTCCCGCGGTCAGCCCCAGCATTTT. It codes for CASSKSRGQPQHF. The genes are TRBV7-2 and TRBJ1-5; D unclear. This CDR3 contains 13 residues. The germline V gene has CDR1 SGHTA and CDR2 FQGNSA. V dropped 5 bases and J dropped 6 bases, with 11 bases sitting between them.

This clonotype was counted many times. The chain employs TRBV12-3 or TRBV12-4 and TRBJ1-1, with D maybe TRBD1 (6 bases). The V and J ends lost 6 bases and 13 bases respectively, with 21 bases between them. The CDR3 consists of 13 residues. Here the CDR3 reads CASSNTGRGVVFF. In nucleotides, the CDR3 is TGTGCCAGCAGCAATACAGGGAGGGGGGTTGTTTTCTTT.

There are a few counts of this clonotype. The CDR3 nucleotides read TGTGCCAGTAGTGTGTTTGCAGGGTCGGAGACCCAGTACTTC. As protein: CASSVFAGSETQYF. This sequence joins TRBV19 and TRBJ2-5, with D perhaps TRBD1 (5 bases). Germline CDR1 and CDR2: LNHDA and SQIVND (reference sequence). This CDR3 is built from 14 residues. V lost 5 bases to trimming and J lost 5 bases, with 15 bases between them.

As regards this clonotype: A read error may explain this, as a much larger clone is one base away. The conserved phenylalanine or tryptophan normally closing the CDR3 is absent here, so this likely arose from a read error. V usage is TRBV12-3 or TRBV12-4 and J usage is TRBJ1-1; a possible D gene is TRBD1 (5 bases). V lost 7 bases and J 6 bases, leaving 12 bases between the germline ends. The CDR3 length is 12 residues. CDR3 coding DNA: TGTGCCAGCACCCCCTCCAGGGCTGAAGCTTTCTCT. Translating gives CASTPSRAEAFS.

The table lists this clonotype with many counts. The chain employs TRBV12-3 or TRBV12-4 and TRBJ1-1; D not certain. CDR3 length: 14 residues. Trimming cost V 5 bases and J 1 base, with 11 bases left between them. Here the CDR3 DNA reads TGTGCCAGCAGTAGCCGGACGGGGAACACTGAAGCTTTCTTT. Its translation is CASSSRTGNTEAFF.

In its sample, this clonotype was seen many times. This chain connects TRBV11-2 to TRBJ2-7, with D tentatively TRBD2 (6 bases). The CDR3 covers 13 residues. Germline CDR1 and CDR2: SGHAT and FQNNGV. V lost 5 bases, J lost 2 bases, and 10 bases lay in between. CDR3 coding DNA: TGTGCCAGCAGCGCGTGGGAGGCCTACGAGCAGTACTTC. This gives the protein CASSAWEAYEQYF. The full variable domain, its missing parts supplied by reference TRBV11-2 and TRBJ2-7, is EAGVAQSPRYKIIEKRQSVAFWCNPISGHATLYWYQQILGQGPKLLIQFQNNGVVDDSQLPKDRFSAERLKGVDSTLKIQPAKLEDSAVYLCASSAWEAYEQYFGPGTRLTVT.

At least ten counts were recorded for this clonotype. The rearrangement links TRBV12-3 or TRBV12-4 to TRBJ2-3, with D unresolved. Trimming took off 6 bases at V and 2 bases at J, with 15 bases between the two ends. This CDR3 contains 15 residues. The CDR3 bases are TGTGCCAGCAGGTCGGGTAGGGTATACACAGATACGCAGTATTTT. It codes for CASRSGRVYTDTQYF.

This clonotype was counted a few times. The CDR3: CASSDHGTGNRRYTF. The DNA for the CDR3 is TGTGCCAGCAGTGACCACGGAACAGGGAATAGGCGCTACACCTTC. The chain combines TRBV25-1 with TRBJ1-2; TRBD1 might be the D (6 bases). The CDR3 is 15 residues long. The V and J ends lost 3 bases and 9 bases respectively, with 20 bases between them. Germline values: CDR1 MGHDK, CDR2 SYGVNS.

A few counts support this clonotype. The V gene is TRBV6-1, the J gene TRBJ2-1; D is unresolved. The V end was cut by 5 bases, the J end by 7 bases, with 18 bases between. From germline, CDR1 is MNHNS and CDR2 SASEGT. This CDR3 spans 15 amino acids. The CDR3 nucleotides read TGTGCCAGCAGTCTAACTATCCTCCCTGGGAATGAGCAGTTCTTC. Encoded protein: CASSLTILPGNEQFF.

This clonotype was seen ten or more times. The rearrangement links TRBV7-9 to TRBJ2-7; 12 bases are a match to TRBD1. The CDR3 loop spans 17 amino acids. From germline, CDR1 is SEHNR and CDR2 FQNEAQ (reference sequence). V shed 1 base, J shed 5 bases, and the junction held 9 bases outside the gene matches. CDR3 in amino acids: CASSLEGGTGGRNEQYF. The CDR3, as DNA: TGTGCCAGCAGCTTAGAGGGTGGGACAGGGGGCAGGAACGAGCAGTACTTC.

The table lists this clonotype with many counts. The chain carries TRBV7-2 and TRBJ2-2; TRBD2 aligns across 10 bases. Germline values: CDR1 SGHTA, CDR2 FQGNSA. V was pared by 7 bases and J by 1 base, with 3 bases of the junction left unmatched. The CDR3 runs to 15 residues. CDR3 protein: CASNRLAGNTGELFF. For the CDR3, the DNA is TGTGCCAGCAACCGACTAGCGGGGAACACCGGGGAGCTGTTTTTT.

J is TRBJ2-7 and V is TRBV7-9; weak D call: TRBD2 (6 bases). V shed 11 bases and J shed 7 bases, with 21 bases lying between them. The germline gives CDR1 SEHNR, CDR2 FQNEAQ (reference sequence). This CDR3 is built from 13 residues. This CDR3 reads CAVLRGGLLEQYF. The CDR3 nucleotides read TGTGCCGTCCTGCGGGGCGGCCTTTTGGAGCAGTACTTC.

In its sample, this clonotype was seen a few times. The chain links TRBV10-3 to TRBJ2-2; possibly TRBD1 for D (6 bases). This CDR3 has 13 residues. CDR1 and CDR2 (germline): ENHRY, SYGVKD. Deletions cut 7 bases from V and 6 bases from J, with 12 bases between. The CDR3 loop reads CAITAGDPGELFF. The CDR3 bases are TGTGCCATCACAGCAGGGGATCCCGGGGAGCTGTTTTTT.

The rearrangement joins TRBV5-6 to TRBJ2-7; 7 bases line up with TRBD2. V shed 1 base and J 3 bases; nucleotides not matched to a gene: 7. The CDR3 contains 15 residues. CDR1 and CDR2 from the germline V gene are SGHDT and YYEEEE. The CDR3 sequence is CASSLTGRTFYEQYF. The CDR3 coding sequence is TGTGCCAGCAGCTTGACCGGGAGGACCTTCTACGAGCAGTACTTC.

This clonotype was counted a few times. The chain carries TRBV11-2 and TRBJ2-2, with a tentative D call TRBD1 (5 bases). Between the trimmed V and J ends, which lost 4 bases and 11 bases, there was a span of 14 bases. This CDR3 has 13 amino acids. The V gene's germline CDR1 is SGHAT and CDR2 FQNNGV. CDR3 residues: CASSSNRRGELFF. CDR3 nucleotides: TGTGCCAGCAGCTCCAACAGGCGAGGAGAGCTGTTTTTT. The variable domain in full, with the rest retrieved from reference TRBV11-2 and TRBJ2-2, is EAGVAQSPRYKIIEKRQSVAFWCNPISGHATLYWYQQILGQGPKLLIQFQNNGVVDDSQLPKDRFSAERLKGVDSTLKIQPAKLEDSAVYLCASSSNRRGELFFGEGSRLTVL.

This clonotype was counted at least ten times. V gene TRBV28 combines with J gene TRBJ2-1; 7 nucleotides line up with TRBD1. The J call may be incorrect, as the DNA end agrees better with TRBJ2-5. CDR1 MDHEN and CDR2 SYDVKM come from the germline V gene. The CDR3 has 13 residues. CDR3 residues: CASSRTAGGTQYF. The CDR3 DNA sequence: TGTGCCAGCAGCAGGACCGCAGGGGGGACCCAGTACTTC.

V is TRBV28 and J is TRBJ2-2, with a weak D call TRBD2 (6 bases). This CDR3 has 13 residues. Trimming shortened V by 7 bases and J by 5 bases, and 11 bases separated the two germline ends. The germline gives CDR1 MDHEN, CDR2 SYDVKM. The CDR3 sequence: CASIRGGTGELFF. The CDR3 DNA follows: TGTGCCAGCATCAGAGGAGGGACCGGGGAGCTGTTTTTT.

The CDR3 DNA sequence: TGTGCCAGCAGCCCCCTGACAGTGTACCAAGAGACCCAGTACTTC. Translated: CASSPLTVYQETQYF. The V and J genes are TRBV7-9 and TRBJ2-5; weak D call: TRBD1 (5 bases). The CDR3 extends over 15 amino acids. V lost 5 bases to trimming and J lost 0 bases, with 13 bases between them. Germline V gives CDR1 SEHNR, CDR2 FQNEAQ (reference sequence).

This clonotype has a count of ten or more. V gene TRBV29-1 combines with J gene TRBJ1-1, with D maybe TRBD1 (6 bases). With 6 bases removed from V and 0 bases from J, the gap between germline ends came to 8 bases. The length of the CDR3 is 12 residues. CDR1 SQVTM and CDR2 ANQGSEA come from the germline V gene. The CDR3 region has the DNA TGCAGCGTCGGGGGCTTGAACACTGAAGCTTTCTTT. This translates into CSVGGLNTEAFF.

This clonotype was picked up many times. CDR3 region: CASSSRVAGVGQYF. Written as DNA, the CDR3 is TGTGCCAGCAGCTCCCGTGTAGCGGGAGTTGGGCAGTATTTT. The chain is built from TRBV13 and TRBJ2-3, with 9 bases that match TRBD2. With V trimmed by 4 bases and J by 11 bases, 10 bases remained unmatched. The CDR3 is 14 amino acids. Germline V CDR1 and CDR2: PRHDT, FYEKMQ (reference sequence).

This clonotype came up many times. Here the CDR3 DNA reads TGTGCCAGCAGGGATCCGGGACAGTACCCCTACGAGCAGTACTTC. Protein: CASRDPGQYPYEQYF. The rearrangement uses TRBV6-1 and TRBJ2-7; 7 nucleotides align to TRBD1. The CDR3 runs to 15 residues. Germline values: CDR1 MNHNS, CDR2 SASEGT. V trimming: 6 bases; J trimming: 2 bases; junction bases outside the gene matches: 10.

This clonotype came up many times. The CDR3, as DNA: TGTGCCAGCAGTCCCCGAGAGGGACGGTATGGCTACACCTTC. Its protein product is CASSPREGRYGYTF. The chain has TRBV12-3 or TRBV12-4 and TRBJ1-2; D is perhaps TRBD1 (5 bases). CDR3 length equals 14 residues. V lost 5 bases to trimming and J lost 5 bases, with 15 bases between them.